A selection of T cell receptor beta chains follows, all from one sample in a study of blood T cell repertoires in COVID-19. Libraries were prepared by immunoSEQ multiplex PCR; TCRdb keeps only in-frame clonotypes and omits some of them. The sample holds hundreds of thousands of clones, over 75% seen once. The sample taken for sequencing was PBMCs or T cells enriched from blood (not recorded which). These receptors originate from a woman aged 55-69 years who had recovered from COVID-19. Both conserved end residues are part of each CDR3. The D gene is left open where the match is weak. Size tells how often a clone was seen (once, few, many) or the class of an expanded clone, and some rows leave it out.

J gene	V gene	D gene	clone size	CDR3 protein	CDR3 DNA
TRBJ1-5	TRBV7-8	.	.	CASSRVGQEQPQHF	TGTGCCAGCAGCCGAGTCGGTCAGGAACAGCCCCAGCATTTT
TRBJ1-1	TRBV5-1	TRBD1	.	CASSFTNPGQGYTEAFF	TGCGCCAGCAGCTTCACCAACCCGGGACAGGGGTACACTGAAGCTTTCTTT
TRBJ1-3	TRBV10-3	.	.	CAISESSLAGASGNTIYF	TGTGCCATCAGTGAGTCATCGCTAGCGGGGGCCTCTGGAAACACCATATATTTT
TRBJ1-2	TRBV4-3	.	.	CASSQVLEGSNYGYTF	TGCGCCAGCAGCCAAGTCCTCGAGGGTTCTAACTATGGCTACACCTTC
TRBJ1-2	TRBV18	.	.	CASSPDGGHYGYTF	TGTGCCAGCTCACCAGACGGCGGGCACTATGGCTACACCTTC
TRBJ2-1	TRBV11-3	TRBD2	once	CASSPVGGSSYNEQFF	TGTGCCAGCAGCCCTGTGGGCGGGAGCTCCTACAATGAGCAGTTCTTC
TRBJ1-2	TRBV6-5	.	.	CASWNRVHYGYTF	TGTGCCAGCTGGAACAGGGTTCACTATGGCTACACCTTC
TRBJ2-1	TRBV15	TRBD2	.	CATSSRLAGIGYEQFF	TGTGCCACCAGCAGCAGACTAGCGGGAATTGGCTATGAGCAGTTCTTC
TRBJ2-6	TRBV3-1/TRBV3-2	.	.	CASSQVEEFLTF	TGTGCCAGCAGCCAAGTTGAGGAGTTCCTGACTTTC
TRBJ2-7	TRBV19	.	.	CASRQQGDLAYEQYF	TGTGCCAGTAGGCAACAGGGAGATCTCGCCTACGAGCAGTACTTC
TRBJ2-1	TRBV5-4	TRBD2	.	CASSLGLADNEQFF	TGTGCCAGCAGCTTGGGACTAGCGGACAATGAGCAGTTCTTC
TRBJ2-5	TRBV9	TRBD2	.	CASSVGTSGGAQETQYF	TGTGCCAGCAGCGTAGGGACTAGCGGGGGGGCCCAAGAGACCCAGTACTTC
TRBJ2-7	TRBV19	TRBD1	.	CASSLGTGGSYEQYF	TGTGCCAGTAGTTTGGGGACAGGGGGCTCCTACGAGCAGTACTTC
TRBJ1-2	TRBV29-1	.	.	CSVESSYNYGYTF	TGCAGCGTTGAAAGTTCCTATAACTATGGCTACACCTTC
TRBJ2-5	TRBV2	.	.	CAGQYRTQYF	TGTGCCGGCCAATATCGGACCCAGTACTTC
TRBJ1-4	TRBV5-1	TRBD1	.	CASSLQGGTNEKLFF	TGCGCCAGCAGCTTACAGGGGGGTACTAATGAAAAACTGTTTTTT
TRBJ1-1	TRBV6-2/TRBV6-3	.	.	CASSYQGMNTEAFF	TGTGCCAGCAGTTACCAGGGCATGAACACTGAAGCTTTCTTT
TRBJ2-1	TRBV11-2	TRBD2	.	CASSLLAGGISYNEQFF	TGTGCCAGCAGCTTACTAGCGGGAGGCATCTCCTACAATGAGCAGTTCTTC
TRBJ2-2	TRBV19	TRBD1	.	CASAVGPSGQGAVGELFF	TGTGCCAGTGCTGTCGGGCCCTCGGGACAGGGGGCGGTCGGGGAGCTGTTTTTT
TRBJ1-5	TRBV11-2	TRBD1	few	CASSLVTGAVNQPQHF	TGTGCCAGCAGCTTAGTGACAGGGGCCGTCAATCAGCCCCAGCATTTT
TRBJ2-7	TRBV27	TRBD1	.	CASKTGQAETSTEQYF	TGTGCCAGCAAAACCGGACAGGCTGAGACGTCTACGGAGCAGTACTTC
TRBJ2-7	TRBV6-5	TRBD1	.	CASMGQGPEQYF	TGTGCCAGCATGGGACAGGGACCCGAGCAGTACTTC
TRBJ2-7	TRBV2	TRBD2	once	CASRGSGGPPYEQYF	TGTGCCAGCAGGGGTAGCGGGGGCCCCCCCTACGAGCAGTACTTC
TRBJ2-1	TRBV7-2	.	.	CASSRYSNEQFF	TGTGCCAGCAGCCGTTACAGTAATGAGCAGTTCTTC
TRBJ2-2	TRBV10-3	TRBD1	.	CAISTKTGVGTGELFF	TGTGCCATCAGCACTAAGACAGGGGTCGGCACCGGGGAGCTGTTTTTT
TRBJ2-4	TRBV3-1/TRBV3-2	TRBD2	.	CASSQGVAGRQNIQYF	TGTGCCAGCAGCCAAGGGGTAGCGGGGCGACAAAACATTCAGTACTTC
TRBJ2-2	TRBV7-3	TRBD1	once	CASSTRTGGWTGELFF	TGTGCCAGCAGCACGCGGACAGGGGGATGGACCGGGGAGCTGTTTTTT
TRBJ2-1	TRBV7-2	TRBD2	.	CASSLMTSETYNEQFF	TGTGCCAGCAGCTTAATGACTAGCGAAACCTACAATGAGCAGTTCTTC
TRBJ1-5	TRBV6-5	.	few	CASSPGFRNNQPQHF	TGTGCCAGCAGTCCAGGGTTCCGAAACAATCAGCCCCAGCATTTT
TRBJ1-2	TRBV2	.	.	CASSADQGIYGYTF	TGTGCCAGCAGTGCAGATCAGGGAATCTATGGCTACACCTTC
TRBJ2-3	TRBV24-1	TRBD2	.	CATSDPTSGGAPDTQYF	TGTGCCACCAGTGACCCGACTAGCGGGGGGGCGCCAGATACGCAGTATTTT
TRBJ2-5	TRBV19	.	.	CASSGLEGVKETQYF	TGTGCCAGTAGTGGGCTGGAGGGAGTCAAAGAGACCCAGTACTTC
TRBJ2-7	TRBV7-9	TRBD1	.	CASSKHLSGTGTYEQYF	TGTGCCAGCAGCAAACACTTATCCGGGACAGGGACGTACGAGCAGTACTTC
TRBJ1-2	TRBV19	TRBD1	.	CASSIGTGNRGGYTF	TGTGCCAGTAGTATCGGGACAGGGAATCGAGGAGGCTACACCTTC
TRBJ1-3	TRBV11-2	.	.	CASSFKLTGNTIYF	TGTGCCAGCAGCTTTAAATTAACTGGAAACACCATATATTTT
TRBJ1-4	TRBV7-2	TRBD1	.	CASSLDRGGEKLFF	TGTGCCAGCAGCCTTGACAGGGGGGGCGAAAAACTGTTTTTT
TRBJ2-1	TRBV20-1	TRBD2	.	CSAPPSGRVF	TGCAGTGCTCCCCCCAGCGGGAGGGTCTTC
TRBJ2-7	TRBV1	.	.	CTSSLHSYEQYF	TGCACCAGCAGCCTTCATAGCTACGAGCAGTACTTC
TRBJ1-3	TRBV11-2	.	.	CASNQGTGGNTIYF	TGTGCCAGCAACCAGGGGACGGGGGGGAACACCATATATTTT
TRBJ2-7	TRBV7-3	.	few	CASSLTSGGFYEQYF	TGTGCCAGCAGCTTAACATCAGGGGGGTTCTACGAGCAGTACTTC
TRBJ1-5	TRBV12-5	.	few	CASVPGDGYNQPQHF	TGTGCTAGTGTCCCTGGAGACGGATACAATCAGCCCCAGCATTTT
TRBJ2-2	TRBV10-3	TRBD1	.	CAISRQGAIGELFF	TGTGCCATCAGCCGACAGGGGGCTATCGGGGAGCTGTTTTTT
TRBJ1-1	TRBV6-5	TRBD1	.	CASSSPGQGNTEAFF	TGTGCCAGCAGTTCCCCGGGACAGGGGAACACTGAAGCTTTCTTT
TRBJ2-5	TRBV2	TRBD1	.	CASRGQGGETQYF	TGTGCCAGCAGGGGACAGGGTGGAGAGACCCAGTACTTC
TRBJ2-4	TRBV7-9	.	.	CASSGTSNIQYF	TGTGCCAGCAGCGGTACTTCAAACATTCAGTACTTC
TRBJ2-1	TRBV19	TRBD1	.	CASTPETGGGNEQFF	TGTGCCAGTACCCCGGAGACAGGGGGCGGGAATGAGCAGTTCTTC
TRBJ2-7	TRBV3-1/TRBV3-2	.	few	CASSQTRGGDPYEQYF	TGTGCCAGCAGCCAAACGAGAGGTGGAGACCCCTACGAGCAGTACTTC
TRBJ1-1	TRBV3-1/TRBV3-2	TRBD1	.	CASSQADRGGTEAFF	TGTGCCAGCAGCCAAGCCGACAGGGGAGGCACTGAAGCTTTCTTT
TRBJ1-5	TRBV19	.	.	CASSIRDTESPQHF	TGTGCCAGTAGTATACGGGACACCGAATCGCCCCAGCATTTT
TRBJ2-2	TRBV4-1	.	.	CASSQDQYPGELFF	TGCGCCAGCAGCCAAGATCAGTACCCCGGGGAGCTGTTTTTT
TRBJ2-7	TRBV6-5	.	.	CASKARTTSYEQYF	TGTGCCAGCAAGGCGCGGACAACCTCCTACGAGCAGTACTTC
TRBJ2-1	TRBV29-1	.	.	CSVGGRPATHNEQFF	TGCAGCGTCGGTGGGAGACCAGCAACCCACAATGAGCAGTTCTTC
TRBJ2-5	TRBV6-6	TRBD2	.	CASRWGLAVDQETQYF	TGTGCCAGCAGGTGGGGACTAGCGGTTGATCAAGAGACCCAGTACTTC
TRBJ2-1	TRBV19	.	.	CASSIAAGTPSYNEQFF	TGTGCCAGTAGTATCGCCGCCGGGACACCCTCCTACAATGAGCAGTTCTTC
TRBJ2-1	TRBV11-3	TRBD1	.	CASREQGANEQFF	TGTGCCAGCAGGGAACAGGGGGCAAATGAGCAGTTCTTC